A selection of T cell receptor beta chains follows, all from one sample in a study of CD8 T cells in ankylosing spondylitis. TCRdb ran MiXCR on the 5' RACE reads and lists one entry per CDR3 protein. Seen here are a few hundred thousand distinct CDR3 sequences, about 7% observed once, and the top ten hold more than 13%. The material sequenced was blood, either unsorted or a sorted T cell fraction (not recorded which). Receptors originate from a male donor with ankylosing spondylitis. The CDR3 runs from the conserved cysteine through the conserved F or W. A D gene is named only where the DNA matches it firmly. Clone size appears in some rows only: once, few, many, or a class for an expanded clone.

TGCAGTGCTAGACTAGCGGGAGGGCCAAGGAACGAGCAGTACTTC	CSARLAGGPRNEQYF	TRBD2	TRBJ2-7	TRBV20-1	many
TGCGCCAGCAGCCAAGCCCCGGGACTAGTATTTTACAATGAGCAGTTCTTC	CASSQAPGLVFYNEQFF	TRBD2	TRBJ2-1	TRBV4-1	few
TGTGCCAGCAGCTCTACGAACACCGGGGAGCTGTTTTTT	CASSSTNTGELFF	.	TRBJ2-2	TRBV7-9	few
TGTGCCAGCAGTGTCACGGGGGCATTAAAGGAAGCTTTCTTT	CASSVTGALKEAFF	.	TRBJ1-1	TRBV27	many
TGTGCCAGCAGTTGGGACATGAGCTCTGGAAACACCATATATTTT	CASSWDMSSGNTIYF	.	TRBJ1-3	TRBV6-5	many
TGTGCCAGCAGCAGGGAATACGGAGGAAACACCATATATTTT	CASSREYGGNTIYF	.	TRBJ1-3	TRBV21-1	many
TGTGCCAGCAGCGCCGGCCCCAAACCCGGGGAGCTGTTTTTT	CASSAGPKPGELFF	.	TRBJ2-2	TRBV7-9	.
TGCGCCAGCAGGACTAGCGGGAGTAGTGGTGAGCAGTTCTTC	CASRTSGSSGEQFF	TRBD2	TRBJ2-1	TRBV5-1	many
TGTGCCAGCAGCCGTGGGGGGGGCACAGATACGCAGTATTTT	CASSRGGGTDTQYF	TRBD2	TRBJ2-3	TRBV7-9	many
TGCAGTGCGACATGGTCGGACTTC	CSATWSDF	.	TRBJ2-7	TRBV20-1	many
TGTGCCAGCAGTACGAATAACAGGGCAACCTACGAGCAGTACTTC	CASSTNNRATYEQYF	.	TRBJ2-7	TRBV6-1	few
TGTGCCTGGTCGACAGGGGGAAACACTGAAGCTTTCTTT	CAWSTGGNTEAFF	TRBD1	TRBJ1-1	TRBV30	many
TGCGCCAGCAGCTTTGGGGGACTAGCGGCAGATACGCAGTATTTT	CASSFGGLAADTQYF	TRBD2	TRBJ2-3	TRBV5-1	many
TGCAGTGCTAGTGGAGGCACTGAAGCTTTCTTT	CSASGGTEAFF	.	TRBJ1-1	TRBV20-1	many
TGTGCCAGCAGCCGGGGAGCTGGGGCCAACGTCCTGACTTTC	CASSRGAGANVLTF	.	TRBJ2-6	TRBV9	few
TGTGCCAGCAGCCGCCGTGCGGGACAGGGAATGGATACGCAGTATTTT	CASSRRAGQGMDTQYF	TRBD1	TRBJ2-3	TRBV28	many
TGTGCCAGCAGTTTCCCTGGGGATGAGCAGTTCTTC	CASSFPGDEQFF	.	TRBJ2-1	TRBV27	.
TGTGCCAGCAGTTTACGGGCCCCGGGATTCACAGATACGCAGTATTTT	CASSLRAPGFTDTQYF	.	TRBJ2-3	TRBV27	few
TGTGCCAGCAGCCCGCCGGTGGGCGGAGGCTACACCTTC	CASSPPVGGGYTF	.	TRBJ1-2	TRBV7-9	many
TGCAGCGTTGAAGGCGGGACCCTGGACCCCTACGAGCAGTACTTC	CSVEGGTLDPYEQYF	.	TRBJ2-7	TRBV29-1	many
TGTGCCAGCAGCCGCCCGGACACTACATCGGCTTTCTTT	CASSRPDTTSAFF	.	TRBJ1-1	TRBV6-2/TRBV6-3	many
TGTGCCAGCAGCTCTTGGACTAGAACTGATACGCAGTATTTT	CASSSWTRTDTQYF	TRBD2	TRBJ2-3	TRBV7-9	many
TGCGCCAGCAGCTTCAGCGCAGAGGATTACAACTATGGCTACACCTTC	CASSFSAEDYNYGYTF	.	TRBJ1-2	TRBV5-1	many